The 11 T cell receptor beta chains given below trace back to one sample, sequenced in a study of blood T cell repertoires in COVID-19. Profiled with immunoSEQ multiplex PCR; TCRdb holds only in-frame clones, not every one. The data contain some 270,000 clones, around 85% of them singletons. Specimen: PBMCs or T cells enriched from blood (not recorded which). The origin of the receptors is a woman aged 25 to 39 who had recovered from COVID-19.

A word on this clone: This CDR3 is also generated by other DNA sequences in the sample. The V call is TRBV11-3, the J call TRBJ1-1; D remains ambiguous. The V end lost 1 base, the J end lost 0 bases, and 6 bases lay between the germline ends. The CDR3 contains 14 residues. Per germline, CDR1 SGHNT and CDR2 YENEEA. The CDR3 DNA reads as TGTGCCAGCAGCTTAGGACACTTGAACACTGAAGCTTTCTTT. This gives the protein CASSLGHLNTEAFF.

The chain combines TRBV28 with TRBJ1-1; D not resolved. CDR3 length equals 15 residues. Germline CDR1 is MDHEN and CDR2 is SYDVKM. V shed 3 bases and J shed 0 bases, with 11 bases lying between them. Here the CDR3 reads CASSFLSRLNTEAFF. The CDR3 nucleotides are TGTGCCAGCAGTTTTCTGAGCCGCCTGAACACTGAAGCTTTCTTT.

V is TRBV29-1 and J is TRBJ2-7; 8 bases map to TRBD1. V dropped 6 bases and J dropped 3; count of bases not matched to a gene: 10. The CDR3 length is 14 residues. Germline V gene sequence: CDR1 SQVTM, CDR2 ANQGSEA. Here the CDR3 DNA reads TGCAGCGTCCCCAGGACGGACAGGGACTACGAGCAGTACTTC. Amino acids: CSVPRTDRDYEQYF.

This chain joins TRBV25-1 and TRBJ1-3; D not resolved. The germline V gene encodes CDR1 MGHDK and CDR2 SYGVNS. V was trimmed by 3 bases and J by 7 bases, leaving 13 bases between them. This CDR3 comprises 14 residues. DNA for the CDR3: TGTGCCAGCAGTGACATATCCAGAGGTAACACCATATATTTT. This codes for CASSDISRGNTIYF.

The rearrangement uses TRBV6-5 and TRBJ2-7, with 8 positions matching TRBD1. The CDR3 covers 16 residues. Germline CDR1 and CDR2: MNHEY and SVGAGI. V lost 2 bases, J lost 6 bases, and 12 bases stayed unmatched. The CDR3 DNA follows: TGTGCCAGCAGTTACCCGGCCCGGCAGGGGGCAACCGAGCAGTACTTC. Its translation: CASSYPARQGATEQYF.

The CDR3 region has the DNA TGTGCCAGCATCTCGACAGGGTACTATGGCTACACCTTC. Amino acids: CASISTGYYGYTF. The V gene is TRBV12-3 or TRBV12-4, the J gene TRBJ1-2; 7 bases agree with TRBD1. This CDR3 has 13 residues. Trimming removed 7 bases from V and 3 bases from J; junction bases left unmatched: 5.

J is TRBJ1-4 and V is TRBV28; D is undetermined. CDR3 length: 13 amino acids. V lost 0 bases and J 5 bases, leaving 4 bases between the germline ends. Germline-derived CDR1 and CDR2 are MDHEN and SYDVKM. The CDR3 here is CASSLWRNEKLFF. CDR3 nucleotides: TGTGCCAGCAGTTTATGGAGGAATGAAAAACTGTTTTTT.

The V gene is TRBV2, the J gene TRBJ1-5; D is undetermined. CDR1 is SNHLY, CDR2 FYNNEI, per germline. The CDR3 contains 15 residues. Trimming removed 8 bases at V and 4 bases at J, with 18 bases between. CDR3 in amino acids: CASVRGRAGNQPQHF. The CDR3 DNA reads TGTGCCAGCGTCCGGGGTAGGGCAGGTAATCAGCCCCAGCATTTT.

The genes are TRBV15 and TRBJ2-2, with D possibly matching TRBD1 (6 bases). V lost 0 bases and J 6 bases, leaving 14 bases between the germline ends. The CDR3 consists of 16 residues. Germline CDR1 and CDR2: LNHNV and YYDKDF (reference sequence). CDR3: CATSRDPRTGSGELFF. DNA for the CDR3: TGTGCCACCAGCAGAGACCCCCGAACAGGGTCCGGGGAGCTGTTTTTT.

The V call is TRBV30, the J call TRBJ1-6; D possibly corresponds to TRBD1 (6 bases). The germline V gene has CDR1 GTSNPN and CDR2 SVGIG (reference sequence). Trimming cost V 0 bases and J 4 bases, with 19 bases left between them. The CDR3 consists of 18 residues. DNA of the CDR3: TGTGCCTGGAGTGTAGGGGGTGCGAGGGGCTATTATAATTCACCCCTCCACTTT. The encoded protein is CAWSVGGARGYYNSPLHF.

The CDR3 DNA follows: TGTGCCTGGAGGGTTACTCAAACGGGTGAGCAGTTCTTC. This gives the protein CAWRVTQTGEQFF. This chain joins TRBV30 and TRBJ2-1; D call uncertain. The CDR3 runs to 13 residues. V was clipped by 3 bases and J by 9 bases, with 15 bases between them. Germline loops: CDR1 GTSNPN, CDR2 SVGIG (reference sequence).